These 22 T cell receptor beta chains share one sample of origin, sequenced in a study of blood T cells in healthy people across ages. With a J-beta primer mix and a sample-barcoded 5' primer, a second PCR ran roughly 6 to 11 cycles. A single record per CDR3 protein comes from TCRdb applying MiXCR to the 5' RACE reads. The data hold about 1 million distinct CDR3 sequences, with around 45% observed a single time. Input material: blood. These receptors all stem from a woman in her fifties or sixties in good health.

This clonotype was seen repeatedly, ten times or more. One junction end does not reproduce the germline sequence, and a read error may be involved. The chain carries TRBV5-1 and TRBJ1-5; the D gene is possibly TRBD1 (6 bases). The CDR3 has 13 amino acids. Germline loops: CDR1 SGHRS, CDR2 YFSETQ. The CDR3 nucleotides read TGTGCCAGCAGTTTAGGGACAAATCAGCCCCAGCATTTT. Amino acid sequence: CASSLGTNQPQHF.

On this clonotype: The junction differs from germline at one of its ends, possibly a read error. V and J are TRBV28 and TRBJ2-7, with 8 nucleotides matching TRBD1. From germline, CDR1 is MDHEN and CDR2 SYDVKM. This CDR3 region has 17 residues. Written as DNA, the CDR3 is TGTGCCGGCAGCCCGGCTCCAGGGGGCCCCTCTTACTACGAGCAGTACTTC. As protein: CAGSPAPGGPSYYEQYF.

This clonotype showed up just once. The CDR3 here is CASSKGQIDTQYF. CDR3 sequence (DNA): TGTGCCAGCAGTAAGGGGCAAATAGATACGCAGTATTTT. V usage is TRBV2 and J usage is TRBJ2-3, with D possibly matching TRBD1 (5 bases). In germline, CDR1 is SNHLY, CDR2 FYNNEI. Trimming pared 5 bases from V and 5 bases from J, leaving 11 bases between. CDR3 length equals 13 residues.

CDR3 loop: CSVLVEGPREQYF. The CDR3 DNA is TGCAGCGTTCTTGTTGAGGGCCCAAGGGAGCAGTACTTC. This chain uses TRBV29-1 with TRBJ2-5; a possible D gene is TRBD2 (5 bases). The CDR3 runs to 13 residues. CDR1 SQVTM and CDR2 ANQGSEA come from the germline V gene. Trimming cost V 5 bases and J 11 bases, with 21 bases left between them.

The table lists this clonotype with a count of one. The V gene is TRBV7-2, the J gene TRBJ1-6; D call uncertain. The CDR3 totals 13 residues. With 5 bases removed from V and 8 bases from J, the gap between germline ends came to 10 bases. CDR1 and CDR2 from the germline V gene are SGHTA and FQGNSA. CDR3 sequence reads: CASSQMRDSPLHF. The DNA for the CDR3 is TGTGCCAGCAGCCAAATGAGGGATTCACCCCTCCACTTT.

This chain links TRBV3-1 with TRBJ2-5, with D possibly matching TRBD2 (6 bases). The CDR3 sequence is 15 residues long. Trimming took 7 bases from V and 2 from J, leaving 17 bases between them. Germline V CDR1 and CDR2: LGHDT, YNNKEL (reference sequence). CDR3 sequence reads: CASKSDRRGQETQYF. The CDR3 region has the DNA TGTGCCAGCAAATCGGACCGCCGGGGGCAAGAGACCCAGTACTTC.

This rearrangement joins TRBV20-1 to TRBJ2-5, with 10 bases identical to TRBD2. With 5 bases clipped from V and 2 bases from J, the junction kept 17 bases outside the gene matches. The germline CDR1 and CDR2 sequences are DFQATT and SNEGSKA (reference sequence). There are 18 residues in the CDR3. Here the CDR3 reads CSAGPTFRDSGRQETQYF. In DNA form, the CDR3 reads TGCAGTGCTGGGCCAACCTTTCGGGATAGCGGGAGGCAAGAGACCCAGTACTTC.

The chain recombines TRBV9 with TRBJ2-3; D ambiguous. Trimming left V 4 bases short and J 5 bases short, with 11 bases between. Looked up from germline, CDR1 is SGDLS and CDR2 is YYNGEE. The CDR3 totals 13 residues. The CDR3 here is CASSHYSGDTQYF. CDR3 bases: TGTGCCAGCAGCCATTATTCGGGAGATACGCAGTATTTT. Complete variable domain (other parts from reference TRBV9 and TRBJ2-3): DSGVTQTPKHLITATGQRVTLRCSPRSGDLSVYWYQQSLDQGLQFLIQYYNGEERAKGNILERFSAQQFPDLHSELNLSSLELGDSALYFCASSHYSGDTQYFGPGTRLTVL.

The J gene is TRBJ2-7, the V gene TRBV18; 9 nucleotides line up with TRBD2. The CDR3 has 15 residues. V lost 5 bases to trimming and J lost 6 bases; unmatched junction nucleotides: 11. Germline V lookup: CDR1 KGHSH, CDR2 LQKENI. The DNA of the CDR3 is TGTGCCAGCTCATCGGGAGCGGGAGGCTTGGGCGAGCAGTACTTC. It yields the protein CASSSGAGGLGEQYF.

This clonotype was recorded a few times. The chain recombines TRBV13 with TRBJ2-7; D not certain. Germline V gene sequence: CDR1 PRHDT, CDR2 FYEKMQ (reference sequence). This CDR3 has 14 residues. Trimming pared 5 bases from V and 0 bases from J, leaving 11 bases between. The CDR3 here is CASSPYPSSYEQYF. CDR3 nucleotide sequence: TGTGCCAGCAGCCCGTATCCGAGCTCCTACGAGCAGTACTTC.

The gene calls are TRBV18 and TRBJ2-7, with D possibly being TRBD1 (6 bases). Trimming took off 5 bases at V and 4 bases at J, with 18 bases between the two ends. CDR3 length: 15 amino acids. In germline, CDR1 is KGHSH, CDR2 LQKENI. Here the CDR3 DNA reads TGTGCCAGCTCAGAAGGACAGCCCCAGCATTACGAGCAGTACTTC. Its translation: CASSEGQPQHYEQYF.

This clonotype has a count of ten or more. The rearrangement uses TRBV12-3 or TRBV12-4 and TRBJ2-7; D is possibly TRBD1 or TRBD2 (6 bases each). There are 15 residues in the CDR3. V lost 6 bases and J 9 bases, leaving 24 bases between the germline ends. The CDR3 here is CASSSRFALGGGQYF. The CDR3 DNA reads TGTGCCAGCAGCTCGAGATTTGCCCTCGGGGGCGGGCAGTACTTC.

About this clonotype itself: At one boundary the junction diverges from the germline segment, which might be a read error. V usage is TRBV28 and J usage is TRBJ1-5; 7 nucleotides align to TRBD1. The CDR3 consists of 14 residues. CDR1 is MDHEN and CDR2 is SYDVKM in the germline V gene. The CDR3 sequence: CACSSTGGNQPQHF. The CDR3 DNA reads TGTGCCTGCAGTTCCACAGGGGGCAATCAGCCCCAGCATTTT. The full variable domain, its missing parts supplied by reference TRBV28 and TRBJ1-5, is DVKVTQSSRYLVKRTGEKVFLECVQDMDHENMFWYRQDPGLGLRLIYFSYDVKMKEKGDIPEGYSVSREKKERFSLILESASTNQTSMYLCACSSTGGNQPQHFGDGTRLSIL.

The count of this clonotype is one. This could be a read error, since a much larger clone is one nucleotide away. The chain carries TRBV11-2 and TRBJ2-1; possibly TRBD2 for D (5 bases). The CDR3 has 14 residues. Germline V CDR1 and CDR2: SGHAT, FQNNGV. CDR3 in amino acids: CVSSSAGGRNEQFF. CDR3 bases: TGTGTCAGCAGCTCCGCAGGAGGACGCAATGAGCAGTTCTTC.

In this sample, this clonotype turned up many times. The chain employs TRBV10-3 and TRBJ2-1, with 7 positions matching TRBD2. There are 14 residues in the CDR3. The ends lost 8 bases at V and 0 bases at J; junction bases unmatched: 4. Germline V gene lookup returns CDR1 ENHRY and CDR2 SYGVKD. In DNA form, the CDR3 reads TGTGCCATCGGGAGGGCTAGCTCCTACAATGAGCAGTTCTTC. Amino acids: CAIGRASSYNEQFF.

The V gene is TRBV6-5, the J gene TRBJ2-7, with 8 bases that match TRBD1. Matching the DNA end better, TRBJ2-5 makes the J call doubtful. CDR1 is MNHEY, CDR2 SVGAGI, per germline. This CDR3 comprises 14 residues. CDR3 coding DNA: TGTGCCAGCGGTAGCCAGGGGGCGTGGGAGACCCAGTACTTC. Its protein product is CASGSQGAWETQYF.

This clonotype came up a few times. The V gene is TRBV11-2, the J gene TRBJ2-1, with 7 bases identical to TRBD1. Germline-derived CDR1 and CDR2 are SGHAT and FQNNGV. The CDR3 has 14 amino acids. V dropped 5 bases and J dropped 6; count of bases not matched to a gene: 7. The CDR3 coding sequence is TGTGCCAGCAGCCCCGGGACAGTCCTCAATGAGCAGTTCTTC. Amino acid sequence: CASSPGTVLNEQFF.

This clonotype was observed at least ten times. The V and J genes are TRBV12-3 or TRBV12-4 and TRBJ2-3; no definite D call. The CDR3 covers 11 residues. The V end lost 4 bases, the J end lost 6 bases, and 5 bases lay between the germline ends. The CDR3 spells CASSSLDTQYF. In nucleotides, the CDR3 is TGTGCCAGCAGTTCCCTGGATACGCAGTATTTT.

This clonotype was counted once. The chain joins TRBV20-1 to TRBJ2-2; 7 nucleotides match TRBD1. V shed 3 bases, J shed 4 bases, and the junction held 5 bases outside the gene matches. Looked up from germline, CDR1 is DFQATT and CDR2 is SNEGSKA (reference sequence). The CDR3 sequence is 14 residues long. The CDR3 sequence: CSASGTVTTGELFF. The CDR3 region has the DNA TGCAGTGCTAGCGGGACAGTAACCACCGGGGAGCTGTTTTTT.

The chain has TRBV28 and TRBJ2-7, with TRBD2 matching over 8 bases. Germline V lookup: CDR1 MDHEN, CDR2 SYDVKM. The CDR3 is 16 amino acids. The ends lost 4 bases at V and 3 bases at J; junction bases unmatched: 11. CDR3 sequence: CASSSPFGREDYEQYF. The DNA for the CDR3 is TGTGCCAGCAGTTCCCCCTTTGGGCGGGAGGACTACGAGCAGTACTTC.

V usage is TRBV27 and J usage is TRBJ2-7, with TRBD1 matching over 10 bases. J was trimmed by 7 bases and V by 4 bases; bases with no gene match: 10. CDR3 length: 15 amino acids. Germline-derived CDR1 and CDR2 are MNHEY and SMNVEV (reference sequence). CDR3 residues: CASSSTGGRYNEQYF. DNA for the CDR3: TGTGCCAGCAGTTCGACAGGGGGCAGGTACAATGAGCAGTACTTC.

The genes are TRBV12-3 or TRBV12-4 and TRBJ1-4; 8 positions agree with TRBD1. J was trimmed by 8 bases and V by 6 bases; bases with no gene match: 5. The CDR3 runs to 13 residues. The CDR3, as DNA: TGTGCCAGCAGAGACAGGGGTATAGAAAAACTGTTTTTT. It yields the protein CASRDRGIEKLFF.